This TCR beta chain was sequenced for a study of prognosis after radiotherapy for stage I lung cancer. About the research overall: Medical inoperability applied to all of the non-small cell lung cancer patients.

Each of two time points yielded 4.5 to 6.5 milliliters of peripheral venous blood. Study-wide points: Reportedly, TRBV and TRBJ gene usage differed by presence of metastases in patients.

TCR beta CDR3 was amplified from genomic DNA by two-round multiplex PCR. Round one of PCR was performed, and it used primers specific to each TRBV and TRBJ gene. Each CDR3 protein is one row after TCRdb ran MiXCR on the multiplex PCR reads. The sample holds about 31,000 distinct CDR3 sequences, about 42% seen once. As to this clonotype: The antigen remains unidentified.

The V gene lost 0 bases and the J gene lost 4 bases, with 4 bases spanning the gap. The CDR3 extends over 13 amino acids. Germline V gene sequence: CDR1 LGHDT, CDR2 YNNKEL (reference sequence). The sequences come from PBMCs, collected before or after stereotactic body radiation therapy (not recorded which). This sequence originates from a donor older than 45 with non-small cell lung cancer. The chain is built from TRBV3-1 and TRBJ1-3, with D uncertain. Here the CDR3 DNA reads TGTGCCAGCAGCCAAGATCCGGGAAACACCATATATTTT. Translating it yields CASSQDPGNTIYF.